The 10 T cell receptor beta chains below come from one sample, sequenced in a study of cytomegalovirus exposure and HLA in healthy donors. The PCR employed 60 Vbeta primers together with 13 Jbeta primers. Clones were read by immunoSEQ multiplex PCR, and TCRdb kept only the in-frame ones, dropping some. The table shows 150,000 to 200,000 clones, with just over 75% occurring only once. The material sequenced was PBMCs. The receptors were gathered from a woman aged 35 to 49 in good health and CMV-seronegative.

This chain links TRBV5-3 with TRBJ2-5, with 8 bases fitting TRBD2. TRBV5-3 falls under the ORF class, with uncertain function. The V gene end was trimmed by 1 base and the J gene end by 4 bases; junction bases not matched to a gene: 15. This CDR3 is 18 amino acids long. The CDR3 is CARSLCLLARGLGETQYF. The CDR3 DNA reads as TGTGCCAGAAGCTTGTGTCTCTTGGCGCGGGGACTAGGAGAGACCCAGTACTTC.

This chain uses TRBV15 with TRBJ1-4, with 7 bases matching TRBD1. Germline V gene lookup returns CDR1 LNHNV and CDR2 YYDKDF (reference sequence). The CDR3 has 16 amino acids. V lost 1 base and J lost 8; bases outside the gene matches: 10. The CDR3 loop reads CATSRGGRGEDEKLFF. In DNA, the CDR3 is TGTGCCACCAGCAGAGGCGGCAGGGGGGAAGACGAAAAACTGTTTTTT.

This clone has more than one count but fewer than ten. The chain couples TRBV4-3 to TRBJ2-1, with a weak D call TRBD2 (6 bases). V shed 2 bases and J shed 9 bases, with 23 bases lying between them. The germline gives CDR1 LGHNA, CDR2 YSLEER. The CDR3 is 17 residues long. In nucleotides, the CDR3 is TGCGCCAGCAGCCAACCCGTAGGGCTGGGGACGGAGGGTGAGCAGTTCTTC. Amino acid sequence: CASSQPVGLGTEGEQFF.

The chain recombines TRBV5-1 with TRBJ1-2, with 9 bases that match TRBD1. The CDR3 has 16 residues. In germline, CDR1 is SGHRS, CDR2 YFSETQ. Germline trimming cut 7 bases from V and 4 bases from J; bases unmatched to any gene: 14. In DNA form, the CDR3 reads TGCGCCAGCTACCCGGGACAGGGATATGCCACCTATGGCTACACCTTC. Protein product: CASYPGQGYATYGYTF.

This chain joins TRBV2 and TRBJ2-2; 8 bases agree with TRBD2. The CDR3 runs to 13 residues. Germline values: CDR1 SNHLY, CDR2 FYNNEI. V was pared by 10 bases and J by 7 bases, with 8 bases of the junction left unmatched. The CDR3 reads CANSGSSVGELFF. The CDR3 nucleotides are TGTGCCAACAGCGGGAGTTCGGTCGGGGAGCTGTTTTTT.

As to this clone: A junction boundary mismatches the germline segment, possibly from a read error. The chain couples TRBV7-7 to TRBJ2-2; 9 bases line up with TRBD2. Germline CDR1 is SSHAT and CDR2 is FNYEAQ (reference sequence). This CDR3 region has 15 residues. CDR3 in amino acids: CASSLLAGPTGELFF. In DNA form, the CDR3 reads TGTGCTAGCAGCTTACTAGCGGGTCCAACCGGGGAGCTGTTTTTT.

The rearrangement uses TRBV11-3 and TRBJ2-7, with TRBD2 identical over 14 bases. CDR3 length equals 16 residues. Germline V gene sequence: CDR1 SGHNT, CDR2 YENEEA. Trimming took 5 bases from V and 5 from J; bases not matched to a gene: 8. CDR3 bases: TGTGCCAGCAGCCCCGGGACTAGCGGGAGCAACGACGAGCAGTACTTC. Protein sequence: CASSPGTSGSNDEQYF.

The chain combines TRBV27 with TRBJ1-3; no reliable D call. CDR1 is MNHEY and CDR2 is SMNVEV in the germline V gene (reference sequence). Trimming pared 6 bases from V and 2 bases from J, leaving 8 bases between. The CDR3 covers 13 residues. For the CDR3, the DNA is TGTGCCAGCAGAAAGGAGACTGGAAACACCATATATTTT. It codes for CASRKETGNTIYF.

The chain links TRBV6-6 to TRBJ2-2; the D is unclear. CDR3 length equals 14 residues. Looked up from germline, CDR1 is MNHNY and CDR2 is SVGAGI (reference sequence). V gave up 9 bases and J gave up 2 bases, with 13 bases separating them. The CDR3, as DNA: TGTGCCAGTTGGCAGGAACAAAACACCGGGGAGCTGTTTTTT. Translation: CASWQEQNTGELFF.

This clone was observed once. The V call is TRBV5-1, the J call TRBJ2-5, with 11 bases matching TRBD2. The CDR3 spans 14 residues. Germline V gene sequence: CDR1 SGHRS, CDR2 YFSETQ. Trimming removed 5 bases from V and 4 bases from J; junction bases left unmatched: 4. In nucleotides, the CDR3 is TGCGCCAGCAGGTCCCTAGCGGGGGGAGAGACCCAGTACTTC. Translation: CASRSLAGGETQYF.